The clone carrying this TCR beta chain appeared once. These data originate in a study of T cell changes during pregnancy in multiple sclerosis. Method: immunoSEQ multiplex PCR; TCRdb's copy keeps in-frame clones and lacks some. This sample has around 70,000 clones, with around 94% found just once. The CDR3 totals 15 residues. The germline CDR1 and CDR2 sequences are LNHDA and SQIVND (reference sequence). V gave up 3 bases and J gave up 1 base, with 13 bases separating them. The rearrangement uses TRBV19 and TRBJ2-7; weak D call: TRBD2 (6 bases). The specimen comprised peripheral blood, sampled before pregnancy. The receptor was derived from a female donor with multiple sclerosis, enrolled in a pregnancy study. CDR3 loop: CASSMGRDGSYEQYF. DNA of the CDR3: TGTGCCAGTAGTATGGGGCGGGACGGATCCTACGAGCAGTACTTC.